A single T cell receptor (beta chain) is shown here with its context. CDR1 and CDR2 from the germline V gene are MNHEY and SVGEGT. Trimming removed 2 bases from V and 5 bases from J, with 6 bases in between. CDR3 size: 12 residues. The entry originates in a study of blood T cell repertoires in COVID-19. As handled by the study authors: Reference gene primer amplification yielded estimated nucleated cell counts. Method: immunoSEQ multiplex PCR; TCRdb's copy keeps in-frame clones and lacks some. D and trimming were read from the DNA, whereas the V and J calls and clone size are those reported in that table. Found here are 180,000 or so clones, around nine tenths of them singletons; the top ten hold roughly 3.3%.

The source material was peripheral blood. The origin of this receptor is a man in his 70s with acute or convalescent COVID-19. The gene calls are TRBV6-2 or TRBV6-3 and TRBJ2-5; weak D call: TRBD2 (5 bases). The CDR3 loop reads CASSYKRETQYF. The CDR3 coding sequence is TGTGCCAGCAGTTACAAGCGGGAGACCCAGTACTTC.